The rows below give T cell receptor beta chains drawn from one sample of a study of control samples from healthy donors and cancer patients. Produced via immunoSEQ multiplex PCR; TCRdb's table is partial and in-frame only. The table lists around 120,000 clones, about 93% of them singletons. Material: PBMCs. These receptor sequences come from a man aged 45 to 65 with head and neck cancer. Each CDR3 is given with its conserved first and last residue. Each record gives: D gene, CDR3 length, V gene, clone size, J gene, CDR3 protein, CDR3 DNA. The D gene is left open where the match is weak. The size of a clone is reported for some rows only, either as once, few or many, or as a class for expanded clones.

D gene: .; CDR3 length: 14; V gene: TRBV29-1; clone size: .; J gene: TRBJ1-4; CDR3 protein: CSVEDGGSDEKLFF; CDR3 DNA: TGCAGCGTTGAAGATGGGGGATCAGATGAAAAACTGTTTTTT
D gene: .; CDR3 length: 19; V gene: TRBV21-1; clone size: .; J gene: TRBJ1-6; CDR3 protein: CASSTRRHGTGASLGPLHF; CDR3 DNA: TGTGCCAGCAGCACTAGGCGACACGGGACAGGGGCGAGTTTGGGACCCCTCCACTTT
D gene: TRBD1; CDR3 length: 16; V gene: TRBV5-4; clone size: .; J gene: TRBJ1-1; CDR3 protein: CASSSETGTANTEAFF; CDR3 DNA: TGTGCCAGCAGCTCGGAAACCGGGACAGCGAACACTGAAGCTTTCTTT
D gene: TRBD1; CDR3 length: 14; V gene: TRBV29-1; clone size: .; J gene: TRBJ2-1; CDR3 protein: CSVGRDSGYNEQFF; CDR3 DNA: TGCAGCGTCGGCCGGGACAGCGGTTACAATGAGCAGTTCTTC
D gene: TRBD2; CDR3 length: 15; V gene: TRBV15; clone size: .; J gene: TRBJ2-2; CDR3 protein: CATSNSGGALGELFF; CDR3 DNA: TGTGCCACCAGCAATAGCGGGGGAGCTTTAGGGGAGCTGTTTTTT
D gene: .; CDR3 length: 12; V gene: TRBV7-2; clone size: .; J gene: TRBJ1-6; CDR3 protein: CASSINLSPLHF; CDR3 DNA: TGTGCCAGCAGCATAAACCTATCACCCCTCCACTTT
D gene: .; CDR3 length: 14; V gene: TRBV2; clone size: .; J gene: TRBJ1-5; CDR3 protein: CASSRQPSNQPQHF; CDR3 DNA: TGTGCCAGCAGCAGACAGCCCTCCAATCAGCCCCAGCATTTT
D gene: TRBD2; CDR3 length: 15; V gene: TRBV2; clone size: few; J gene: TRBJ2-3; CDR3 protein: CASREAGFSTDTQYF; CDR3 DNA: TGTGCCAGCAGGGAAGCGGGGTTTAGCACAGATACGCAGTATTTT
D gene: .; CDR3 length: 15; V gene: TRBV3-1/TRBV3-2; clone size: .; J gene: TRBJ2-1; CDR3 protein: CASSQETGGGFEQFF; CDR3 DNA: TGTGCCAGCAGCCAAGAGACGGGGGGCGGTTTTGAGCAGTTCTTC
D gene: .; CDR3 length: 16; V gene: TRBV19; clone size: .; J gene: TRBJ1-1; CDR3 protein: CASSNPRTEANTEAFF; CDR3 DNA: TGTGCCAGTAGTAATCCCCGGACAGAAGCGAACACTGAAGCTTTCTTT
D gene: .; CDR3 length: 14; V gene: TRBV6-6; clone size: once; J gene: TRBJ1-6; CDR3 protein: CASSPGTQNSPLHF; CDR3 DNA: TGTGCCAGCAGCCCCGGGACGCAGAATTCACCCCTCCACTTT
D gene: .; CDR3 length: 14; V gene: TRBV2; clone size: .; J gene: TRBJ1-1; CDR3 protein: CASSEQGRNTEAFF; CDR3 DNA: TGTGCCAGCAGTGAACAGGGCCGAAACACTGAAGCTTTCTTT
D gene: .; CDR3 length: 17; V gene: TRBV5-1; clone size: .; J gene: TRBJ2-4; CDR3 protein: CASSFRYSRGIKNIQYF; CDR3 DNA: TGCGCCAGCAGCTTCCGATACTCGCGCGGGATAAAAAACATTCAGTACTTC